This TCR beta chain was observed in a study of shared clonotypes between healthy human individuals. Regarding the study as a whole: Tissues were not sampled, only blood, and their repertoires likely differ.

Repertoires were generated with immunoSEQ multiplex PCR, while TCRdb's copy carries only in-frame clones and drops some. The repertoire holds about 470,000 clones, with about 85% as singletons. The CDR3 totals 12 residues. V shed 0 bases and J shed 7 bases, with 4 bases lying between them. Germline CDR1 and CDR2: SGHNT and YYREEE (reference sequence). Note on this clone: Its antigen is unidentified.

The sequencing input was PBMCs. The origin of this receptor is a woman in her thirties or forties in good health. Some clones in this sample may be carry-over from other donors' samples. The chain has TRBV5-4 and TRBJ2-2; D ambiguous. CDR3: CASSLGHGELFF. Written as DNA, the CDR3 is TGTGCCAGCAGCTTGGGGCACGGGGAGCTGTTTTTT.